This entry describes one T cell receptor beta chain. Clones were read by immunoSEQ multiplex PCR, and TCRdb kept only the in-frame ones, dropping some. The sample holds 57,000 or so clones; approximately 86% are singletons and the top ten take roughly 3%. The data belong to a study of OX40 agonist ivuxolimab in advanced cancers. Study details: Head and neck, renal cell, melanoma or hepatocellular carcinoma were the cancers that dose-escalation patients had.

Trimming stripped 2 bases from V and 8 bases from J, with 13 bases between. The CDR3 is made up of 13 amino acids. Germline V gives CDR1 SQVTM, CDR2 ANQGSEA. The sample was CD4+ or CD8+ T cells sorted from blood, taken in a trial of the OX40 agonist ivuxolimab. The sequence came from an adult with an advanced solid tumor such as melanoma, head and neck, liver or kidney cancer. V and J are TRBV29-1 and TRBJ2-1; no reliable D call. CDR3 sequence (DNA): TGCAGCGTTGAAATGTTAGGGTTCCATGAGCAGTTCTTC. As protein: CSVEMLGFHEQFF.